This T cell receptor (beta chain) was observed in a study of cytomegalovirus exposure and HLA in healthy donors. Study findings and constraints: Another analysis was done later, and it associated 17,000 or so TCR beta sequences with HLA alleles at 0.05 false discovery rate. Rarity characterized most TCR sequences, yet some public TCRs appeared in many donors.

The donors were healthy bone marrow donors. The PCR employed 60 Vbeta primers together with 13 Jbeta primers. Clones were sequenced by immunoSEQ multiplex PCR, and TCRdb holds only the in-frame ones, with some missing. This sample has 160,000 or so clones; more than 65% occur once, and the top ten carry approximately 0.47%. Concerning this clone: Its antigen is currently unknown.

What was sequenced was PBMCs. This clonotype was sampled from a woman between 45 and 60 years old in good health and CMV-seronegative.

The CDR3, as DNA: TGTGCCAGCAGAGGACTAGTGGTCGATGAGCAGTTCTTC. Translating gives CASRGLVVDEQFF. J is TRBJ2-1 and V is TRBV2, with TRBD2 identical over 7 bases. Germline V gives CDR1 SNHLY, CDR2 FYNNEI. The CDR3 runs 13 residues. The V and J ends lost 6 bases and 8 bases, in that order; junction bases with no gene match: 7.